The 25 T cell receptor beta chains presented below share a single source sample, sequenced in a study of T cells in Graves' hyperthyroidism and ophthalmopathy. The CDR3 regions of TCR beta were amplified from RNA transcripts. The HTBI primer set drove a first-round RT-PCR of the TCR CDR3. TCRdb re-called the multiplex PCR reads through MiXCR, storing one row per CDR3 protein. The sample holds hundreds of thousands of distinct CDR3 sequences, roughly 46% seen once. The sequenced sample consisted of peripheral blood or thyroid tissue (not recorded which). The receptors were gathered from an adult man with Graves' disease, either hyperthyroidism or ophthalmopathy (not recorded which).

The V and J genes are TRBV6-1 and TRBJ1-6; D is perhaps TRBD1 (6 bases). Trimming cost V 7 bases and J 9 bases, with 19 bases left between them. The CDR3 is 15 amino acids. Germline V gene lookup returns CDR1 MNHNS and CDR2 SASEGT. This CDR3 reads CASNTRSSGASPLHF. For the CDR3, the DNA is TGTGCCAGCAACACCAGGTCTTCGGGGGCTTCACCCCTCCACTTT.

In this sample, this clonotype turned up many times. This chain uses TRBV2 with TRBJ1-6; weak D call: TRBD1 (5 bases). Germline CDR1 is SNHLY and CDR2 is FYNNEI. Trimming left V 7 bases short and J 4 bases short, with 11 bases between. There are 14 residues in the CDR3. CDR3 DNA sequence: TGTGCCAGCAAGGACACCGCTTATAATTCACCCCTCCACTTT. This encodes CASKDTAYNSPLHF.

The J gene is TRBJ2-5, the V gene TRBV2; the D gene is possibly TRBD2 (6 bases). The V end lost 4 bases, the J end lost 5 bases, and 14 bases lay between the germline ends. CDR3 length: 14 residues. CDR1 SNHLY and CDR2 FYNNEI come from the germline V gene. CDR3 sequence: CASSAPGVEETQYF. CDR3 sequence (DNA): TGTGCCAGCAGTGCACCGGGAGTCGAGGAGACCCAGTACTTC.

The chain uses TRBV6-1 and TRBJ1-3; 10 bases match TRBD1. The CDR3 sequence is 16 residues long. Losses at the gene ends were 6 bases for V and 2 bases for J; bases not matched to a gene: 7. The V gene's germline CDR1 is MNHNS and CDR2 SASEGT. The CDR3 here is CASRPGQGGTGNTIYF. The DNA of the CDR3 is TGTGCCAGCAGACCCGGACAGGGGGGCACTGGAAACACCATATATTTT.

The table lists this clonotype with many counts. The V and J genes are TRBV29-1 and TRBJ1-2; the D is unclear. The CDR3 sequence is 10 residues long. Germline CDR1 reads SQVTM; CDR2 reads ANQGSEA. Trimming cost V 2 bases and J 13 bases, with 11 bases left between them. The CDR3 coding sequence is TGCAGCGTTGAACGAGGTCGGGTCACCTTC. Protein sequence: CSVERGRVTF.

This chain uses TRBV7-6 with TRBJ2-2, with TRBD2 matching 13 bases. The length of the CDR3 is 15 residues. V dropped 6 bases and J dropped 7; count of bases not matched to a gene: 5. In germline, CDR1 is SGHVS, CDR2 FNYEAQ. CDR3 sequence reads: CASSSWTSGSGELFF. The CDR3 nucleotides read TGTGCCAGCAGTTCCTGGACTAGCGGGAGCGGGGAGCTGTTTTTT.

This clonotype has just a few counts. The gene calls are TRBV20-1 and TRBJ1-3; D remains ambiguous. V dropped 3 bases and J dropped 4 bases, with 10 bases sitting between them. The CDR3 covers 13 residues. The germline gives CDR1 DFQATT, CDR2 SNEGSKA (reference sequence). CDR3 sequence: CSARWVAGNTIYF. CDR3 in DNA: TGCAGTGCTAGGTGGGTCGCCGGAAACACCATATATTTT.

The chain uses TRBV29-1 and TRBJ1-2; D uncertain. Germline CDR1 reads SQVTM; CDR2 reads ANQGSEA. The V end was cut by 3 bases, the J end by 6 bases, with 8 bases between. The CDR3 has 11 amino acids. CDR3 amino acids: CSVEGSDGYTF. The CDR3 bases are TGCAGCGTTGAGGGATCAGATGGCTACACCTTC.

This clonotype was counted between two and nine times. The chain has TRBV24-1 and TRBJ2-5, with D tentatively TRBD2 (5 bases). The germline gives CDR1 KGHDR, CDR2 SFDVKD. This CDR3 is 15 amino acids long. Trimming pared 4 bases from V and 4 bases from J, leaving 15 bases between. The CDR3 bases are TGTGCCACCAGTGAGGAGGAAGCGCCGGGAGAGACCCAGTACTTC. Translation gives CATSEEEAPGETQYF.

The rearrangement uses TRBV18 and TRBJ1-5; no reliable D call. Trimming shortened V by 5 bases and J by 6 bases, and 11 bases separated the two germline ends. Germline loops: CDR1 KGHSH, CDR2 LQKENI. CDR3 length: 13 amino acids. Here the CDR3 DNA reads TGTGCCAGCTCAGTGGCAGAAGCTCAGCCCCAGCATTTT. It codes for CASSVAEAQPQHF.

This clonotype was recorded a few times. The chain couples TRBV7-4 to TRBJ1-5; 9 bases match TRBD1. Germline V CDR1 and CDR2: SGHVT, SQSDAQ. The J segment lost 1 base and the V segment lost 3 bases, leaving 13 bases of the junction unmatched. The CDR3 covers 19 residues. The CDR3 DNA follows: TGTGCCAGCAGCTTGTTTCGAACAGGGGGCGTTAGGAGCAATCAGCCCCAGCATTTT. Translation: CASSLFRTGGVRSNQPQHF.

In this sample, this clonotype turned up once. The CDR3 DNA reads TGTGCCAGCAGCTTACCGCCCCAGCATTTT. Protein: CASSLPPQHF. This rearrangement joins TRBV7-6 to TRBJ1-5; D is undetermined. V was clipped by 2 bases and J by 9 bases, with 2 bases between them. The CDR3 spans 10 residues. Germline CDR1 is SGHVS and CDR2 is FNYEAQ.

The rearrangement joins TRBV19 to TRBJ2-5, with D perhaps TRBD1 (7 bases). Germline CDR1 LNHDA, CDR2 SQIVND (reference sequence). The V end lost 3 bases, the J end lost 3 bases, and 17 bases lay between the germline ends. The CDR3 has 16 residues. This chain's CDR3 is CASSIGGRRGEETQYF. CDR3 in DNA: TGTGCCAGTAGTATCGGGGGACGCAGGGGGGAAGAGACCCAGTACTTC.

This clonotype was recorded a few times. The chain is built from TRBV24-1 and TRBJ1-2; no reliable D call. Germline CDR1 is KGHDR and CDR2 is SFDVKD. V gave up 8 bases and J gave up 6 bases, with 24 bases separating them. The length of the CDR3 is 16 residues. This chain's CDR3 is CATNGEAARRRDGYTF. As DNA, the CDR3 is TGTGCCACCAACGGTGAGGCAGCCCGAAGACGAGATGGCTACACCTTC.

This rearrangement joins TRBV12-3 or TRBV12-4 to TRBJ2-7; 11 nucleotides agree with TRBD1. Trimming removed 4 bases from V and 2 bases from J; junction bases left unmatched: 10. CDR3 length: 17 amino acids. CDR3 amino acids: CASSSLGQGGNPYEQYF. The DNA of the CDR3 is TGTGCCAGCAGTTCCTTGGGACAGGGGGGTAATCCCTACGAGCAGTACTTC.

This clonotype was detected only once. The V gene is TRBV15, the J gene TRBJ1-4, with 10 bases matching TRBD1. The trim removed 3 bases at V and 8 bases at J, leaving 6 bases unmatched. This CDR3 comprises 15 residues. Germline V lookup: CDR1 LNHNV, CDR2 YYDKDF (reference sequence). CDR3 DNA sequence: TGTGCCACCAGCAGTTTGGGACAGGGGTGGGAAAAACTGTTTTTT. Translating gives CATSSLGQGWEKLFF.

This chain links TRBV7-9 with TRBJ2-6, with 9 positions matching TRBD1. The germline CDR1 and CDR2 sequences are SEHNR and FQNEAQ (reference sequence). The CDR3 spans 19 residues. With V trimmed by 5 bases and J by 0 bases, 11 bases remained unmatched. The CDR3 region has the DNA TGTGCCAGCAGCCAATTTGTCGGGACAGGGAGCTCTGGGGCCAACGTCCTGACTTTC. Translating it yields CASSQFVGTGSSGANVLTF.

This chain connects TRBV6-1 to TRBJ1-5; TRBD1 aligns across 7 bases. V trimming: 7 bases; J trimming: 4 bases; junction bases outside the gene matches: 7. The CDR3 is 14 residues long. The germline V gene has CDR1 MNHNS and CDR2 SASEGT. CDR3 protein: CASILDRVNQPQHF. DNA for the CDR3: TGTGCCAGCATTCTAGACAGGGTTAATCAGCCCCAGCATTTT.

In this sample, this clonotype turned up a few times. The chain carries TRBV7-3 and TRBJ2-5, with D perhaps assigned TRBD1 or TRBD2 (5 bases each). The CDR3 consists of 14 residues. From germline, CDR1 is SGHTA and CDR2 FQGTGA. Between the trimmed V and J ends, which lost 2 bases and 1 base, there was a span of 8 bases. This chain's CDR3 is CASSLFGAQETQYF. As DNA, the CDR3 is TGTGCCAGCAGCTTATTCGGGGCCCAAGAGACCCAGTACTTC. Using reference TRBV7-3 and TRBJ2-5 for the parts outside the CDR3, the full variable domain is GAGVSQTPSNKVTEKGKYVELRCDPISGHTALYWYRQSLGQGPEFLIYFQGTGAADDSGLPNDRFFAVRPEGSVSTLKIQRTERGDSAVYLCASSLFGAQETQYFGPGTRLLVL.

This clonotype has ten or more counts. The chain carries TRBV7-8 and TRBJ1-1; possible D gene TRBD1, 5 bases. V was shortened by 5 bases and J by 6 bases, with 16 bases between the two germline ends. Germline CDR1 SGHVS, CDR2 FQNEAQ. There are 14 residues in the CDR3. CDR3 in DNA: TGTGCCAGCAGCCCCGGTTTTGGGGCCGCTGAAGCTTTCTTT. It encodes CASSPGFGAAEAFF.

The chain uses TRBV14 and TRBJ2-5, with unresolved D. CDR3 length equals 15 residues. The germline V gene has CDR1 SGHDN and CDR2 FVKESK. Trimming cost V 0 bases and J 0 bases, with 8 bases left between them. DNA for the CDR3: TGTGCCAGCAGCCAAGAAAATACCTACCAAGAGACCCAGTACTTC. It encodes CASSQENTYQETQYF.

The chain couples TRBV9 to TRBJ2-7; 9 bases align to TRBD2. J was trimmed by 6 bases and V by 4 bases; bases with no gene match: 5. The CDR3 covers 13 residues. Germline lookup yields CDR1 SGDLS and CDR2 YYNGEE. CDR3 DNA sequence: TGTGCCAGCAGCCGCATGACTAGCGGCGAGCAGTACTTC. This codes for CASSRMTSGEQYF.

This clonotype was counted at least ten times. This chain uses TRBV7-8 with TRBJ1-5, with 9 bases aligning to TRBD1. In germline, CDR1 is SGHVS, CDR2 FQNEAQ. This CDR3 has 14 amino acids. Germline trimming cut 5 bases from V and 7 bases from J; bases unmatched to any gene: 6. CDR3 nucleotides: TGTGCCAGCAGCCGGACAGGGGATCAGCAGCCCCAGCATTTT. Translated: CASSRTGDQQPQHF.

This clonotype was counted a single time. A much larger clonotype is one base distant, so this may be a read error. The chain has TRBV7-9 and TRBJ1-5; perhaps TRBD1 as D (6 bases). Per germline, CDR1 SEHNR and CDR2 FQNEAQ (reference sequence). CDR3 length equals 13 residues. CDR3 protein: CASSKTGYQLQHF. CDR3 nucleotide sequence: TGTGCCAGTAGCAAAACAGGGTATCAGCTCCAGCATTTT.

In regard to this clonotype: As the CDR3 is not closed by the conserved phenylalanine or tryptophan, this likely results from a read error. The rearrangement links TRBV20-1 to TRBJ1-4; D is perhaps TRBD1 (5 bases). Germline-derived CDR1 and CDR2 are DFQATT and SNEGSKA (reference sequence). This CDR3 is 14 amino acids long. V lost 6 bases and J lost 0, with 11 bases in between. The CDR3 DNA reads as TGCAGTGCAGCCCGGGGCCCAACTAATGAAAAACTGTTTTAT. It specifies CSAARGPTNEKLFY.